A single sample gave rise to the 31 T cell receptor beta chains below, sequenced in a study of T cell repertoires and HLA-DP antigens. Here immunoSEQ multiplex PCR was the method, and the copy in TCRdb shows in-frame clones only, minus some. The table includes some 89,000 clones, around nine tenths detected once. No cognate antigen is known for these TCRs. Sequences were obtained from CD4+ T cells from PBMCs. These TCRs come from a man in his forties or fifties in good health and CMV-seronegative.

This clone has more than one count but fewer than ten. The DNA for the CDR3 is TGTGCCAGCTCACCAGGGCCGGGCTCTAATGAAAAACTGTTTTTT. It encodes CASSPGPGSNEKLFF. The rearrangement links TRBV18 to TRBJ1-4; unclear D gene. The CDR3 has 15 residues. V was cut by 2 bases and J by 3 bases, with 10 bases left in between. Per the germline V gene, CDR1 is KGHSH and CDR2 is LQKENI. The full variable domain, its missing parts supplied by reference TRBV18 and TRBJ1-4, is NAGVMQNPRHLVRRRGQEARLRCSPMKGHSHVYWYRQLPEEGLKFMVYLQKENIIDESGMPKERFSAEFPKEGPSILRIQQVVRGDSAAYFCASSPGPGSNEKLFFGSGTQLSVL.

CDR3 bases: TGTGCCAGCAGCCCCCCCGGCAGGGTCTACGAGCAGTACTTC. Translating it yields CASSPPGRVYEQYF. The chain uses TRBV5-4 and TRBJ2-7; TRBD1 is a possible D gene (5 bases). Germline V lookup: CDR1 SGHNT, CDR2 YYREEE (reference sequence). Trimming took 4 bases from V and 3 from J, leaving 14 bases between them. This CDR3 contains 14 residues.

The chain uses TRBV6-1 and TRBJ1-6, with unresolved D. Germline CDR1 reads MNHNS; CDR2 reads SASEGT. CDR3 length: 13 residues. Trimming took 1 base from V and 10 from J, leaving 8 bases between them. CDR3 DNA sequence: TGTGCCAGCAGTGAAGGGCAGAACTCACCCCTCCACTTT. Translating it yields CASSEGQNSPLHF.

In its sample, this clone was seen once. The chain is built from TRBV7-9 and TRBJ2-5; D not certain. Per germline, CDR1 SEHNR and CDR2 FQNEAQ (reference sequence). The CDR3 totals 14 residues. The germline V and J ends were trimmed by 2 bases and 1 base, with 8 bases remaining between them. The CDR3 nucleotides are TGTGCCAGCAGCTTACCCGAGGCCCAAGAGACCCAGTACTTC. It yields the protein CASSLPEAQETQYF. The variable domain in full, with the rest retrieved from reference TRBV7-9 and TRBJ2-5, is DTGVSQNPRHKITKRGQNVTFRCDPISEHNRLYWYRQTLGQGPEFLTYFQNEAQLEKSRLLSDRFSAERPKGSFSTLEIQRTEQGDSAMYLCASSLPEAQETQYFGPGTRLLVL.

The CDR3 DNA reads as TGTGCCAGCAGCCCAGAAGGGCAGGGTCAAGAGACCCAGTACTTC. It codes for CASSPEGQGQETQYF. The V and J genes are TRBV7-8 and TRBJ2-5; D perhaps matches TRBD1 (5 bases). Trimming pared 5 bases from V and 2 bases from J, leaving 15 bases between. Germline lookup yields CDR1 SGHVS and CDR2 FQNEAQ. This CDR3 is 15 amino acids long.

The gene calls are TRBV6-5 and TRBJ2-5, with D tentatively TRBD1 or TRBD2 (5 bases each). The CDR3 spans 13 residues. The V gene lost 6 bases and the J gene lost 6 bases, with 14 bases spanning the gap. Germline V gene sequence: CDR1 MNHEY, CDR2 SVGAGI. The DNA of the CDR3 is TGTGCCAGCAGCCCCGGGGCTGTCAAGACCCAGTACTTC. Protein sequence: CASSPGAVKTQYF.

The gene calls are TRBV15 and TRBJ1-4, with TRBD1 matching 7 bases. The CDR3 totals 16 residues. V was pared by 6 bases and J by 7 bases, with 14 bases of the junction left unmatched. Germline V lookup: CDR1 LNHNV, CDR2 YYDKDF (reference sequence). The CDR3 nucleotides read TGTGCCACCAGGGCGACAGGGAGGGGGTCTGGTGAAAAACTGTTTTTT. Translated: CATRATGRGSGEKLFF.

The chain links TRBV11-2 to TRBJ2-1; TRBD2 aligns across 13 bases. Germline V CDR1 and CDR2: SGHAT, FQNNGV. The CDR3 length is 14 residues. The J segment lost 12 bases and the V segment lost 5 bases, leaving 7 bases of the junction unmatched. DNA for the CDR3: TGTGCCAGCAGCGCCGGGACTAGCGGGATACGGCAGTTCTTC. This gives the protein CASSAGTSGIRQFF.

CDR3 nucleotide sequence: TGCGCCAGCAGAATGAGACAGGGGTCTTGGACTGAAGCTTTCTTT. Protein product: CASRMRQGSWTEAFF. This chain uses TRBV5-1 with TRBJ1-1; TRBD1 matches at 8 bases. V was clipped by 5 bases and J by 5 bases; unmatched bases: 11. This CDR3 is built from 15 residues. CDR1 SGHRS and CDR2 YFSETQ come from the germline V gene.

The rearrangement uses TRBV7-8 and TRBJ2-6, with D possibly TRBD1 on 6 matching bases. There are 19 residues in the CDR3. Germline assignment: CDR1 SGHVS and CDR2 FQNEAQ. The V end lost 1 base, the J end lost 0 bases, and 16 bases lay between the germline ends. This CDR3 is CASSLVPRTDFSGANVLTF. CDR3 coding DNA: TGTGCCAGCAGCTTAGTGCCCCGGACAGACTTCTCTGGGGCCAACGTCCTGACTTTC.

V usage is TRBV18 and J usage is TRBJ2-7, with 10 bases fitting TRBD1. CDR1 and CDR2 from the germline V gene are KGHSH and LQKENI. Trimming at V came to 4 bases and at J to 3 bases, leaving 6 bases not matched to a gene. The CDR3 consists of 15 residues. In nucleotides, the CDR3 is TGTGCCAGCTCACGGACAGGGGGAGATATCTACGAGCAGTACTTC. Its protein product is CASSRTGGDIYEQYF.

V is TRBV6-1 and J is TRBJ2-7; D not certain. Germline V CDR1 and CDR2: MNHNS, SASEGT. The CDR3 runs 11 residues. The V end was cut by 11 bases, the J end by 7 bases, with 15 bases between. The CDR3 here is CAGVDLWEQYF. In DNA, the CDR3 is TGTGCCGGCGTAGACCTCTGGGAGCAGTACTTC.

This rearrangement joins TRBV7-2 to TRBJ2-1; 9 bases fit TRBD2. The CDR3 length is 16 residues. The germline CDR1 and CDR2 sequences are SGHTA and FQGNSA. V gave up 1 base and J gave up 3 bases; unmatched junction bases: 4. The CDR3 reads CASSLGLAAYYNEQFF. The CDR3 DNA follows: TGTGCCAGCAGCTTAGGACTAGCGGCGTACTACAATGAGCAGTTCTTC.

This chain links TRBV23-1 with TRBJ1-1; D is possibly TRBD1 (5 bases). TRBV23-1 has ORF status, its function being uncertain. The CDR3 is 15 amino acids. V was shortened by 2 bases and J by 4 bases, with 14 bases between the two germline ends. The CDR3 sequence is CASSQDQGQGTEAFF. Here the CDR3 DNA reads TGCGCCAGCAGTCAAGATCAGGGTCAGGGCACTGAAGCTTTCTTT.

J is TRBJ2-7 and V is TRBV10-3, with TRBD2 identical over 8 bases. CDR3 length: 17 amino acids. Germline-derived CDR1 and CDR2 are ENHRY and SYGVKD. Trimming removed 4 bases from V and 2 bases from J; junction bases left unmatched: 13. This CDR3 reads CAISANKGTSGTYEQYF. CDR3 nucleotides: TGTGCCATCAGTGCCAATAAGGGAACTAGCGGAACCTACGAGCAGTACTTC.

This clone occurred once. The chain employs TRBV11-3 and TRBJ2-1, with unresolved D. Trimming stripped 5 bases from V and 2 bases from J, with 7 bases between. CDR1 and CDR2 (germline): SGHNT, YENEEA. This CDR3 is built from 13 residues. CDR3 protein: CASSPRAYNEQFF. The CDR3 region has the DNA TGTGCCAGCAGCCCACGGGCCTACAATGAGCAGTTCTTC. The full variable domain, completed using reference TRBV11-3 and TRBJ2-1, is EAGVVQSPRYKIIEKKQPVAFWCNPISGHNTLYWYLQNLGQGPELLIRYENEEAVDDSQLPKDRFSAERLKGVDSTLKIQPAELGDSAVYLCASSPRAYNEQFFGPGTRLTVL.

The V gene is TRBV5-6, the J gene TRBJ1-3, with D tentatively TRBD1 (5 bases). The CDR3 loop spans 13 amino acids. V lost 2 bases to trimming and J lost 5 bases, with 8 bases between them. Germline CDR1 reads SGHDT; CDR2 reads YYEEEE. CDR3 coding DNA: TGTGCCAGCAGCTTTGAGGGGAGAAACACCATATATTTT. It is translated as CASSFEGRNTIYF.

This clone was observed a few times. The chain combines TRBV19 with TRBJ1-2; D is unclear. Germline V gives CDR1 LNHDA, CDR2 SQIVND (reference sequence). This CDR3 has 13 residues. Trimming stripped 7 bases from V and 2 bases from J, with 11 bases between. CDR3 sequence (DNA): TGTGCCAGTACTCCCCTGGGAAACTATGGCTACACCTTC. It codes for CASTPLGNYGYTF.

The chain carries TRBV13 and TRBJ2-2; D might be TRBD2 (5 bases). CDR1 is PRHDT, CDR2 FYEKMQ, per germline (reference sequence). The V gene lost 3 bases and the J gene lost 1 base, with 12 bases spanning the gap. There are 16 residues in the CDR3. The CDR3 DNA follows: TGTGCCAGCAGCTTTATTAGCGTTGGGAACACCGGGGAGCTGTTTTTT. This gives the protein CASSFISVGNTGELFF.

The chain combines TRBV7-2 with TRBJ2-1, with TRBD1 identical over 8 bases. The CDR3 runs 14 residues. Germline lookup yields CDR1 SGHTA and CDR2 FQGNSA. Unmatched junction bases numbered 7, after V lost 5 bases and J lost 7 bases. This CDR3 is CASSERTGLNEQFF. The CDR3 DNA reads as TGTGCCAGCAGCGAGAGGACAGGGTTAAATGAGCAGTTCTTC. The variable domain in full, completed from reference TRBV7-2 and TRBJ2-1, reads GAGVSQSPSNKVTEKGKDVELRCDPISGHTALYWYRQSLGQGLEFLIYFQGNSAPDKSGLPSDRFSAERTGGSVSTLTIQRTQQEDSAVYLCASSERTGLNEQFFGPGTRLTVL.

The chain couples TRBV7-9 to TRBJ2-1; 11 nucleotides line up with TRBD2. The length of the CDR3 is 16 residues. J lost 5 bases, V lost 0 bases, and 3 bases had no gene match. Germline V gives CDR1 SEHNR, CDR2 FQNEAQ (reference sequence). This chain's CDR3 is CASSLAGTSGNNEQFF. CDR3 nucleotide sequence: TGTGCCAGCAGCTTAGCCGGGACTAGCGGAAACAATGAGCAGTTCTTC.

As regards this clone: At one end the junction does not follow the germline gene, possibly because of a read error. The chain combines TRBV5-1 with TRBJ2-7; the match to TRBD2 covers 15 bases. CDR1 and CDR2 (germline): SGHRS, YFSETQ. The CDR3 extends over 15 amino acids. In DNA, the CDR3 is TGCGCCAGCAGCGCGTACACCGGGACTAGCGGGGGGAGACACTTC. Translating gives CASSAYTGTSGGRHF.

This chain joins TRBV6-5 and TRBJ2-3; D is unresolved. Germline values: CDR1 MNHEY, CDR2 SVGAGI. This CDR3 spans 13 amino acids. Trimming took 1 base from V and 5 from J, leaving 7 bases between them. CDR3 region: CASSYWSGDTQYF. CDR3 bases: TGTGCCAGCAGTTACTGGTCGGGAGATACGCAGTATTTT.

In its sample, this clone was seen a few times. The rearrangement uses TRBV11-3 and TRBJ2-1; 15 bases align to TRBD2. Germline V gives CDR1 SGHNT, CDR2 YENEEA. The CDR3 is 16 residues long. After removal of 5 bases from V and 7 bases from J, the junction contained 6 bases not matched to a gene. Here the CDR3 DNA reads TGTGCCAGCAGCCTGGGACTAGCGGGGGGAACGAATGAGCAGTTCTTC. It is translated as CASSLGLAGGTNEQFF. Drawing the rest from reference TRBV11-3 and TRBJ2-1, the complete variable domain is EAGVVQSPRYKIIEKKQPVAFWCNPISGHNTLYWYLQNLGQGPELLIRYENEEAVDDSQLPKDRFSAERLKGVDSTLKIQPAELGDSAVYLCASSLGLAGGTNEQFFGPGTRLTVL.

This clone was seen only a few times. CDR3 nucleotide sequence: TGTGCCACCAGACAGGGAAACGCTGGAAACACCATATATTTT. Translated, it gives CATRQGNAGNTIYF. The chain carries TRBV6-6 and TRBJ1-3; 7 bases are shared with TRBD1. J was trimmed by 2 bases and V by 10 bases; bases with no gene match: 8. CDR1 is MNHNY and CDR2 is SVGAGI in the germline V gene (reference sequence). The CDR3 totals 14 residues.

V is TRBV6-4 and J is TRBJ2-7, with TRBD2 identical over 13 bases. Unmatched junction bases numbered 4, after V lost 3 bases and J lost 5 bases. Germline CDR1 is MRHNA and CDR2 is SNTAGT. The CDR3 is made up of 15 amino acids. Written as DNA, the CDR3 is TGTGCCAGCAGTGATTCGACTAGCGGGAGGAACGAGCAGTACTTC. Amino acid sequence: CASSDSTSGRNEQYF.

The chain uses TRBV11-2 and TRBJ2-7; 8 bases are a match to TRBD2. CDR3 length equals 16 residues. Germline assignment: CDR1 SGHAT and CDR2 FQNNGV. Trimming removed 1 base from V and 6 bases from J; junction bases left unmatched: 11. CDR3 bases: TGTGCCAGCAGCTTAGTAATGAGCGGGAGACGGGGCGAGCAGTACTTC. It codes for CASSLVMSGRRGEQYF.

V and J are TRBV7-9 and TRBJ1-1; TRBD1 agrees at 7 bases. The V segment lost 6 bases and the J segment 3 bases; nucleotides outside the gene matches: 7. The CDR3 spans 14 residues. Germline CDR1 reads SEHNR; CDR2 reads FQNEAQ (reference sequence). The CDR3 DNA reads TGTGCCAGCAGTTCCACAGGGGTCCACACTGAAGCTTTCTTT. Protein: CASSSTGVHTEAFF.

This sequence joins TRBV7-2 and TRBJ2-3; D perhaps matches TRBD1 (5 bases). V was pared by 6 bases and J by 8 bases, with 12 bases between. This CDR3 is built from 12 residues. The germline gives CDR1 SGHTA, CDR2 FQGNSA. The CDR3 DNA sequence: TGTGCCAGCAGTCAAGGGCAGGGTACGCAGTATTTT. Translating gives CASSQGQGTQYF.

This chain joins TRBV30 and TRBJ2-3; 7 nucleotides line up with TRBD1. The CDR3 spans 13 residues. With 4 bases clipped from V and 0 bases from J, the junction kept 1 base outside the gene matches. Germline CDR1 GTSNPN, CDR2 SVGIG (reference sequence). CDR3: CAWTTGSTDTQYF. CDR3 in DNA: TGTGCCTGGACGACAGGGAGCACAGATACGCAGTATTTT.

The chain employs TRBV7-2 and TRBJ1-1; 8 bases agree with TRBD1. Germline CDR1 SGHTA, CDR2 FQGNSA. V lost 5 bases to trimming and J lost 5 bases; unmatched junction nucleotides: 7. The CDR3 extends over 14 amino acids. The CDR3 sequence: CASSPRQGRTEAFF. The CDR3 DNA follows: TGTGCCAGCAGCCCGAGACAGGGGAGGACTGAAGCTTTCTTT.